The clone carrying this T cell receptor beta chain was counted between two and nine times. The antigen is not known. The CDR3 totals 13 residues. With 3 bases clipped from V and 8 bases from J, the junction kept 1 base outside the gene matches. CDR1 is WNHNN and CDR2 is SYGVQD in the germline V gene (reference sequence). The entry originates in a study of shared clonotypes between healthy human individuals. Study-level background: Donor ages ranged 18 to 49 years: a couple of women, three men. Study observations and caveats: The sole specimen, blood, was sampled, and tissue repertoires likely differ. Rarefaction curves obtained for sorted subsets showed sequencing incomplete despite large depth.

Sequenced by immunoSEQ multiplex PCR; TCRdb stores in-frame clones only, minus some. The sample lists about a million clones, about 75% occurring once. The TCR was taken from a man between 18 and 29 years old in good health. V gene TRBV10-1 combines with J gene TRBJ2-7; 13 bases line up with TRBD2. Material for sequencing was memory CD4+ T cells sorted from blood. Subset: CD45RA-negative fraction. The CDR3 spells CASSELAGGKQYF. The CDR3 bases are TGCGCCAGCAGTGAACTAGCGGGAGGGAAGCAGTACTTC.